Included here is one T cell receptor (beta chain) sequence, with context. Which antigen it targets is not known. No base quality values were provided; no much bigger clone lies one nucleotide off. This entry is derived from a study of blood T cell repertoires in COVID-19 (dated by TCRdb to the early 2020s). Study-wide context: The collaborator samples originated in the United States, Italy and Spain and spanned the acute and convalescent phases of COVID-19. The prospective study material was composed of cDNA or gDNA derived from T cells, B-cell-depleted T cells, or PBMCs. The dataset comprised deeply sampled blood TCRbeta repertoires from subjects exposed to, actively infected with, or recovered from COVID-19. A freely available public database, intended as a resource for researchers studying the immune response to SARS-CoV-2, is where the repertoires were released. Samples were obtained from the ongoing ImmuneRACE study (first 160 participants) and from over 1,000 subjects provided by 6 global collaborators. Nearly every sample came with metadata listing a de-identified subject ID, COVID-19 status, age in years and sex. Where available, HLA class I and class II types were taken from metadata supplied by the sample provider and were not determined by assay-based typing.

TCRbeta CDR3 regions were amplified from genomic DNA using the immunoSEQ Assay, a bias-controlled multiplex PCR. The study's processing was this. Within the assay, amplification of reference gene primers was used to estimate how many nucleated cells each sample contained. To quantify the absolute abundance of each unique TCRbeta CDR3 rearrangement, sequence reads were collapsed and filtered. For each sample, productive Simpson clonality was calculated as the square root of Simpson's diversity index over productive rearrangements. The table was pulled from immuneACCESS by TCRdb, which kept in-frame rearrangements only. Such tables lose some clones; where checked, under half of the loss comes from unresolved V genes, and the rest has no known cause. V, J and clone size reflect that table, while D and trimming were determined from the DNA. The sample table contains hundreds of thousands of clones; only one count was recorded for roughly four fifths of them. Around 5% of the sample lies in the top ten.

Measured from the cysteine to the phenylalanine, the CDR3 is 14 residues long. The sequence is cut down to CDR3 DNA, 42 bases in frame from base 1. The germline V gene encodes CDR1 LNHDA and CDR2 SQIVND (reference sequence). V is pruned by 5 bases and J by 7 bases, leaving 7 bases of the junction without a gene match. Participants in the prospective study were aged about 18 to 90 years, lived in 20 to 25 United States geographic areas, and enrolled through a virtual design. In the prospective study, participants were assigned to cohorts based on the clinical history participants reported in a screening survey and a study questionnaire. Exposed participants had been in contact, within 2 weeks of entering the study, with a person who had a PCR-confirmed or clinician-diagnosed case of COVID-19. In the prospective study, mobile phlebotomists collected whole blood, serum and a nasopharyngeal or oropharyngeal swab from each participant. Over a 2-month period, participants in the prospective study had the option of providing additional blood draws and questionnaires. Prospective study blood samples were shipped either frozen or at room temperature before DNA extraction.

Overall study results and their limits: Clinical and demographic metadata were provided uncurated, with the amount varying by source and participant.

Material for sequencing was PBMCs or T cells enriched from blood (not recorded which). This sequence was found in a man between 35 and 55 years old who had been exposed to COVID-19. Here the chain combines TRBV19 and TRBJ1-2; TRBD1 fits 10 bases in the junction. The nucleotide sequence reads as follows: TGTGCCAGTAGTCCGGGACAGGGGAAGAGTGGCTACACCTTC. Translated, this is CASSPGQGKSGYTF.